This T cell receptor (beta chain) was identified during a study of T cells expressing NK-cell markers. Study overall: Underlying the TCR beta repertoires were sorted CD3+CD56+NKG2C+, CD3+CD56+NKG2C- and CD3+CD56-NKG2C+ T cells. Seven HCMV-seropositive donors and one seronegative donor made up the eight sequenced donors.

The TCR beta cDNA came from 5'RACE template switching with UMIs. TCRdb reprocessed the 5' RACE reads; each CDR3 protein has one entry and no DNA is given. In total, the table holds tens of thousands of distinct CDR3 sequences. The CDR3 spans 11 residues. Per the germline V gene, CDR1 is SQVTM and CDR2 is ANQGSEA. The TCR comes from a woman aged 18 to 69 in good health. This rearrangement joins TRBV29-1 to TRBJ1-2. What was sequenced was blood T cells: a sorted CD56 or NKG2C T cell subset, CD4+ or CD8+ T cells, or bulk PBMC T cells (not recorded which). The CDR3 sequence is CSVVGRAGYTF.